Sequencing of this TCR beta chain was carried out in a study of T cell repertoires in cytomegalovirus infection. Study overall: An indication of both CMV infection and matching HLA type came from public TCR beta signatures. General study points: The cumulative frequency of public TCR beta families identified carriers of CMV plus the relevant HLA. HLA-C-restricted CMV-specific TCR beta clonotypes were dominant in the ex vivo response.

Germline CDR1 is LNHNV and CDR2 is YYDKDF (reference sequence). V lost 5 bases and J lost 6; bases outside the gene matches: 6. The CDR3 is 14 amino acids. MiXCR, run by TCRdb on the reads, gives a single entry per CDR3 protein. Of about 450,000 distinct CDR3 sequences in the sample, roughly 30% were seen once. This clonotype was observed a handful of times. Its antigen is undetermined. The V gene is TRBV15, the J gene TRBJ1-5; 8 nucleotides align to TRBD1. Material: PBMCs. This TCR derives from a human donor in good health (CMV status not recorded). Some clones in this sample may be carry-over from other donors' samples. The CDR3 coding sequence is TGTGCCACCAGCGTTGGGGGGACAGGTCAGCCCCAGCATTTT. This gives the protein CATSVGGTGQPQHF.